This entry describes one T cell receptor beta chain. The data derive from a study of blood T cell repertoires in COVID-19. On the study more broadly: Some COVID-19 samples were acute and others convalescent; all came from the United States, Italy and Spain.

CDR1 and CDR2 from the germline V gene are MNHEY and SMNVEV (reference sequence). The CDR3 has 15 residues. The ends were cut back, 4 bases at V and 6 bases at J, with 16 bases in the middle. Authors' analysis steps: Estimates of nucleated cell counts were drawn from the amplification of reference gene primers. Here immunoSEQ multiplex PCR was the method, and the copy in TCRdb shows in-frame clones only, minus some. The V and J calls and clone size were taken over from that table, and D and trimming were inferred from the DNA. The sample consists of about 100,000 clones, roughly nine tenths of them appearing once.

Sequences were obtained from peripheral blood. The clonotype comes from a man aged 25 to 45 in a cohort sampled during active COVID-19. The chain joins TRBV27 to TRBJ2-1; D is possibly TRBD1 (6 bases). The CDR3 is CASSSSLLGGNEQFF. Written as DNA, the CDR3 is TGTGCCAGCAGTTCCTCCTTACTAGGGGGCAATGAGCAGTTCTTC.